The 21 T cell receptor beta chains reported below all come from one sample, sequenced in a study of blood T cell repertoires in COVID-19. Method: immunoSEQ multiplex PCR; TCRdb's copy keeps in-frame clones and lacks some. The sample lists more than 150,000 clones, roughly 94% occurring once. Sequencing used peripheral blood. The origin of the receptors is a man aged 25-40 years with COVID-19, enrolled during active disease.

This clone showed up just once. V usage is TRBV18 and J usage is TRBJ1-1; D ambiguous. Per germline, CDR1 KGHSH and CDR2 LQKENI. The CDR3 totals 15 residues. V was cut by 3 bases and J by 2 bases, with 13 bases left in between. The CDR3 sequence is CASSPPAGDNTEAFF. Here the CDR3 DNA reads TGTGCCAGCTCACCCCCGGCAGGTGACAACACTGAAGCTTTCTTT.

V is TRBV2 and J is TRBJ1-2; no reliable D call. CDR1 is SNHLY, CDR2 FYNNEI, per germline. V dropped 0 bases and J dropped 0 bases, with 11 bases sitting between them. The CDR3 is 16 residues long. The CDR3 reads CASSEARQIANYGYTF. The CDR3 DNA follows: TGTGCCAGCAGTGAAGCGCGGCAGATAGCTAACTATGGCTACACCTTC. The full variable domain, rest sourced from reference TRBV2 and TRBJ1-2, is EPEVTQTPSHQVTQMGQEVILRCVPISNHLYFYWYRQILGQKVEFLVSFYNNEISEKSEIFDDQFSVERPDGSNFTLKIRSTKLEDSAMYFCASSEARQIANYGYTFGSGTRLTVV.

The chain uses TRBV6-5 and TRBJ1-2; 10 nucleotides match TRBD1. The trim removed 2 bases at V and 4 bases at J, leaving 4 bases unmatched. The CDR3 has 15 amino acids. Germline V gene sequence: CDR1 MNHEY, CDR2 SVGAGI. The CDR3 nucleotides read TGTGCCAGCAGTTACAGGGGACAGGGGACCTATGGCTACACCTTC. It translates to CASSYRGQGTYGYTF.

CDR3 sequence: CASSPQELATGELFF. The CDR3 bases are TGTGCCAGCAGTCCCCAAGAACTAGCAACTGGGGAGCTGTTTTTT. The chain has TRBV11-2 and TRBJ2-2; tentative D call: TRBD2 (6 bases). Trimming removed 6 bases from V and 8 bases from J, with 19 bases in between. This CDR3 has 15 residues. Germline lookup yields CDR1 SGHAT and CDR2 FQNNGV.

The chain links TRBV19 to TRBJ2-1, with 10 bases lining up with TRBD2. Unmatched junction bases numbered 15, after V lost 4 bases and J lost 0 bases. Germline loops: CDR1 LNHDA, CDR2 SQIVND (reference sequence). This CDR3 comprises 20 residues. The CDR3 spells CASSTPRASGGPFSYNEQFF. The CDR3 nucleotides are TGTGCCAGTAGTACCCCCCGGGCTAGCGGGGGCCCCTTCTCCTACAATGAGCAGTTCTTC.

The genes are TRBV5-1 and TRBJ2-3; D gene uncertain. V gave up 0 bases and J gave up 3 bases, with 8 bases separating them. This CDR3 is 14 amino acids long. From germline, CDR1 is SGHRS and CDR2 YFSETQ. The CDR3 reads CASSLAPRTDTQYF. DNA of the CDR3: TGCGCCAGCAGCTTGGCGCCCAGAACAGATACGCAGTATTTT.

The chain couples TRBV6-5 to TRBJ1-1, with D possibly matching TRBD1 (5 bases). There are 13 residues in the CDR3. Germline values: CDR1 MNHEY, CDR2 SVGAGI. V lost 8 bases to trimming and J lost 0 bases, with 10 bases between them. The CDR3 region is CASFTGLNTEAFF. For the CDR3, the DNA is TGTGCCAGCTTTACAGGTCTGAACACTGAAGCTTTCTTT.

This rearrangement joins TRBV29-1 to TRBJ1-1; 7 bases agree with TRBD1. Germline V CDR1 and CDR2: SQVTM, ANQGSEA. J lost 0 bases, V lost 7 bases, and 5 bases had no gene match. This CDR3 is 13 amino acids long. The DNA of the CDR3 is TGCAGCGCCTCGACAGGGATGAACACTGAAGCTTTCTTT. Residues: CSASTGMNTEAFF. The complete variable domain, with remaining parts taken from reference TRBV29-1 and TRBJ1-1, reads SAVISQKPSRDICQRGTSLTIQCQVDSQVTMMFWYRQQPGQSLTLIATANQGSEATYESGFVIDKFPISRPNLTFSTLTVSNMSPEDSSIYLCSASTGMNTEAFFGQGTRLTVV.

This chain joins TRBV7-6 and TRBJ1-2; D may be TRBD1 (6 bases). V was trimmed by 5 bases and J by 0 bases, leaving 19 bases between them. Germline CDR1 and CDR2: SGHVS and FNYEAQ. This CDR3 is 17 amino acids long. CDR3 sequence (DNA): TGTGCCAGCAGCGACTATCTTGGACAGACAGCTAACTATGGCTACACCTTC. It encodes CASSDYLGQTANYGYTF.

Here the CDR3 DNA reads TGTGCCATCAAAGGGCAGGGGGCATCCGGGGAGCTGTTTTTT. Its protein is CAIKGQGASGELFF. This chain connects TRBV10-3 to TRBJ2-2, with 8 bases fitting TRBD1. The CDR3 is made up of 14 amino acids. Trimming took 7 bases from V and 6 from J; bases not matched to a gene: 7. Germline-derived CDR1 and CDR2 are ENHRY and SYGVKD.

This clone was seen only once. This chain joins TRBV5-6 and TRBJ1-6; 9 bases are a match to TRBD1. The V gene's germline CDR1 is SGHDT and CDR2 YYEEEE. The J segment lost 7 bases and the V segment lost 5 bases, leaving 7 bases of the junction unmatched. The CDR3 is 15 amino acids. The CDR3 protein is CASSWRDRVNSPLHF. DNA of the CDR3: TGTGCCAGCAGTTGGCGGGACAGGGTAAATTCACCCCTCCACTTT.

This clone appeared once. This sequence joins TRBV6-5 and TRBJ1-5; tentative D call: TRBD1 (5 bases). Germline V CDR1 and CDR2: MNHEY, SVGAGI. The V gene lost 6 bases and the J gene lost 4 bases, with 13 bases spanning the gap. This CDR3 is 14 amino acids long. Here the CDR3 DNA reads TGTGCCAGCAGCAGCGACAGAATTAATCAGCCCCAGCATTTT. Its translation: CASSSDRINQPQHF.

V usage is TRBV4-1 and J usage is TRBJ2-7; the D is unclear. Trimming shortened V by 0 bases and J by 1 base, and 4 bases separated the two germline ends. CDR1 is MGHRA and CDR2 is YSYEKL in the germline V gene. This CDR3 region has 13 residues. The CDR3 sequence is CASSQESSYEQYF. CDR3 DNA sequence: TGCGCCAGCAGCCAAGAGTCTTCCTACGAGCAGTACTTC.

V gene TRBV5-4 combines with J gene TRBJ1-6, with 9 positions matching TRBD1. This CDR3 has 16 amino acids. J gave up 1 base and V 2 bases, and 1 base lay outside the gene matches. The germline V gene has CDR1 SGHNT and CDR2 YYREEE (reference sequence). The CDR3 nucleotides are TGTGCCAGCAGCTTAGGACAGGGGTCCTATAATTCACCCCTCCACTTT. As protein: CASSLGQGSYNSPLHF.

V gene TRBV18 combines with J gene TRBJ1-2, with D perhaps matching TRBD1 (5 bases). The CDR3 totals 14 residues. The V and J ends lost 4 bases and 5 bases respectively, with 14 bases between them. CDR1 is KGHSH and CDR2 is LQKENI in the germline V gene. In nucleotides, the CDR3 is TGTGCCAGCTCACGGGAGGACCAGGGATATGGCTACACCTTC. Encoded protein: CASSREDQGYGYTF.

The rearrangement links TRBV25-1 to TRBJ1-2, with a weak D call TRBD1 (6 bases). V was clipped by 2 bases and J by 6 bases, with 25 bases between them. The germline V gene has CDR1 MGHDK and CDR2 SYGVNS. CDR3 size: 18 residues. The CDR3 loop is CASSEVGDIPTLGDGYTF. The DNA of the CDR3 is TGTGCCAGCAGTGAAGTCGGGGACATACCTACTCTAGGGGATGGCTACACCTTC.

The chain has TRBV4-2 and TRBJ1-5; D is uncertain. Trimming stripped 1 base from V and 0 bases from J, with 10 bases between. CDR1 LGHNA and CDR2 YNFKEQ come from the germline V gene. The CDR3 consists of 16 residues. CDR3 DNA: TGTGCCAGCAGCCAAGTACAGACATATAGCAATCAGCCCCAGCATTTT. Protein product: CASSQVQTYSNQPQHF.

This chain connects TRBV6-5 to TRBJ2-7, with D hard to call. Germline V CDR1 and CDR2: MNHEY, SVGAGI. The germline V and J ends were trimmed by 6 bases and 3 bases, with 15 bases remaining between them. The CDR3 runs 14 residues. The CDR3 nucleotides read TGTGCCAGCAGCATGAGGCGACCCAACTACGAGCAGTACTTC. It is translated as CASSMRRPNYEQYF.

The rearrangement joins TRBV5-4 to TRBJ2-5; unclear D gene. In germline, CDR1 is SGHNT, CDR2 YYREEE (reference sequence). With 1 base removed from V and 0 bases from J, the gap between germline ends came to 7 bases. This CDR3 region has 14 residues. DNA of the CDR3: TGTGCCAGCAGCTTGTGGGCAGACCAAGAGACCCAGTACTTC. It translates to CASSLWADQETQYF.

V usage is TRBV6-5 and J usage is TRBJ1-5; 7 bases are shared with TRBD1. In germline, CDR1 is MNHEY, CDR2 SVGAGI. CDR3 length: 14 residues. V lost 6 bases, J lost 3 bases, and 5 bases stayed unmatched. The CDR3 region is CASRTGADNQPQHF. CDR3 nucleotide sequence: TGTGCCAGCAGAACAGGGGCGGACAATCAGCCCCAGCATTTT.

This clone was seen only once. The rearrangement uses TRBV2 and TRBJ1-3; the D gene is possibly TRBD1 (5 bases). The CDR3 covers 16 residues. Germline V gene data show CDR1 as SNHLY and CDR2 as FYNNEI. Trimming removed 2 bases from V and 1 base from J, with 12 bases in between. The CDR3 is CASSEWVTASGNTIYF. The CDR3 bases are TGTGCCAGCAGTGAATGGGTGACAGCTTCTGGAAACACCATATATTTT.